This TCR beta chain was sequenced during a study of identical twins. Carrying unique molecular identifiers, the cDNA also gained a universal primer site through template switching. TCRdb passed the 5' RACE reads through MiXCR, listing each CDR3 protein once. The sample consists of some 690,000 distinct CDR3 sequences, about 20% of them appearing once. This clonotype was seen at least ten times. The CDR3 loop spans 11 amino acids. Germline V gene sequence: CDR1 SQVTM, CDR2 ANQGSEA. The V and J ends lost 6 bases and 4 bases respectively, with 9 bases between them. The same sample was also used in a study of T cells expressing NK-cell markers.

This clonotype was sampled from a young woman in good health. The chain is built from TRBV29-1 and TRBJ1-2, with D uncertain. Sequencing was carried out using PBMCs. CDR3 amino acids: CSVPTLYGYTF. The CDR3 DNA follows: TGCAGCGTCCCGACACTCTATGGCTACACCTTC.